This T cell receptor beta chain comes out of a study of blood T cell repertoires in COVID-19. Overall study context: COVID-19 samples collected from the United States, Italy and Spain covered acute and convalescent phases. The analysed material was cDNA or gDNA that came from T cells, B-cell-depleted T cells, or PBMCs.

The CDR3 covers 13 residues. Germline lookup yields CDR1 SNHLY and CDR2 FYNNEI. V shed 6 bases, J shed 4 bases, and the junction held 5 bases outside the gene matches. As originally analysed: Amplification with reference gene primers provided the estimates of nucleated cell counts. The data were produced by immunoSEQ multiplex PCR, yet TCRdb's version contains in-frame clones alone and is incomplete. V, J and clone size are those of that table, while D and trimming were read from the DNA. The sample has 100,000 or so clones, around nine tenths seen once. This clonotype originated in a woman between 50 and 59 years old in a cohort sampled during active COVID-19. The V call is TRBV2, the J call TRBJ2-7, with 8 bases identical to TRBD1. Sequenced sample: peripheral blood. The CDR3 spells CASSPQGAYEQYF. DNA for the CDR3: TGTGCCAGCAGCCCTCAGGGGGCGTACGAGCAGTACTTC.